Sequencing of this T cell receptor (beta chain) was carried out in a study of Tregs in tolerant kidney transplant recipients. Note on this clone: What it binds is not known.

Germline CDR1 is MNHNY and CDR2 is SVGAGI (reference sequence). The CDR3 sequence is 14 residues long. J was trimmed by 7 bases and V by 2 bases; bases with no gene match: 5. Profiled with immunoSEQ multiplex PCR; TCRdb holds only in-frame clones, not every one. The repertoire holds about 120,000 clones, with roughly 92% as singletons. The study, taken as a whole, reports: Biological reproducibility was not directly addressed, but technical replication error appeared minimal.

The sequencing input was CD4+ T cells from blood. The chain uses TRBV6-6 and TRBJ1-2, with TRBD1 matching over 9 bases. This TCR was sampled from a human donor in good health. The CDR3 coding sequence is TGTGCCAGCAGTTACGGGGACAGGGCGGTTGGCTACACCTTC. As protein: CASSYGDRAVGYTF.